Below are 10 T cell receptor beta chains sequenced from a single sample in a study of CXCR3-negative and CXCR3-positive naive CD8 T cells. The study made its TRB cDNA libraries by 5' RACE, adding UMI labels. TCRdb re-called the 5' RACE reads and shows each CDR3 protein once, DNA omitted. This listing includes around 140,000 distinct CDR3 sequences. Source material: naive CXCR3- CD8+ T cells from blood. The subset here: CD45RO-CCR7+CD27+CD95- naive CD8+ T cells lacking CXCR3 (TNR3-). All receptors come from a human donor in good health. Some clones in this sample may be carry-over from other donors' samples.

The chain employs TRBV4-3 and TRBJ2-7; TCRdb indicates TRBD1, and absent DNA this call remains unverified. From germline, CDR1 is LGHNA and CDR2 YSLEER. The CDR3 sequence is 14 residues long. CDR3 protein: CASSQDSWTYEQYF.

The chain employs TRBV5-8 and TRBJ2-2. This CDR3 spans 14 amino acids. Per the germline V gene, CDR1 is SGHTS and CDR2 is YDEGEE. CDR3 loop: CASSLGINTGELFF.

The CDR3: CASSWGQNTEAFF. The V and J genes are TRBV5-1 and TRBJ1-1. The germline V gene has CDR1 SGHRS and CDR2 YFSETQ. The CDR3 sequence is 13 residues long.

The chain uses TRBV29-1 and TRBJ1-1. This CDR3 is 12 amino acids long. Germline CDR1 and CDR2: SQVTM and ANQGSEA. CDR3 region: CSVNTENTEAFF.

This CDR3 is CSASSRGSYEQYF. The V gene is TRBV20-1, the J gene TRBJ2-7. There are 13 residues in the CDR3. The germline V gene encodes CDR1 DFQATT and CDR2 SNEGSKA (reference sequence).

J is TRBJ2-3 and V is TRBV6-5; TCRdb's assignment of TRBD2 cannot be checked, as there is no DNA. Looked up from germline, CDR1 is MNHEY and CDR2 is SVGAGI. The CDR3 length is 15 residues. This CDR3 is CASSFTSGGTDTQYF.

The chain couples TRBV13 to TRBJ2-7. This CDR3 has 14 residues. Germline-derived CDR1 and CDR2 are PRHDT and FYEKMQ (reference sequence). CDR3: CASSLVGEFYEQYF.

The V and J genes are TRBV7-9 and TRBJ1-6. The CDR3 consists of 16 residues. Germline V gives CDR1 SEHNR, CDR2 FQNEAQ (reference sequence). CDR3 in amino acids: CASSLGGSSYNSPLHF.

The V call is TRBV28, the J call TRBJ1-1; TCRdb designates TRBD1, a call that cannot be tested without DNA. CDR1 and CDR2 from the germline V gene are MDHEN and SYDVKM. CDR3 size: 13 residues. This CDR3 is CASSRRGDTEAFF.

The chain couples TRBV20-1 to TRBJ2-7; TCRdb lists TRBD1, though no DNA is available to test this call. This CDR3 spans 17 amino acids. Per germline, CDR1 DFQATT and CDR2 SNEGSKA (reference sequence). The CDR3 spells CSARGTMRGQGFYEQYF.